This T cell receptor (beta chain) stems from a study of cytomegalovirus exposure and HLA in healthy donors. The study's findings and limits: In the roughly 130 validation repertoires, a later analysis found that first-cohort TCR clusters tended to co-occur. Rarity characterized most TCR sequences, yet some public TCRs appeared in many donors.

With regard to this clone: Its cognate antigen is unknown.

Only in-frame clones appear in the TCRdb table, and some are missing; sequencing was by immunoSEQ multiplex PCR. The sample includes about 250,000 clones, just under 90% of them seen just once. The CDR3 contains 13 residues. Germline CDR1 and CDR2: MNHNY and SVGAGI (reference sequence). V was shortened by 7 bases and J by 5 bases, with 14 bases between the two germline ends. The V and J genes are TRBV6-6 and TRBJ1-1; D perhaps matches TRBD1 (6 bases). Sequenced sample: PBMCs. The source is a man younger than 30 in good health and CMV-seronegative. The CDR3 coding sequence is TGTGCCAGCAACCCAAGGGGGTGGACTGAAGCTTTCTTT. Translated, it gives CASNPRGWTEAFF.